This TCR beta chain was captured in a study of cytomegalovirus exposure and HLA in healthy donors. The trim removed 5 bases at V and 3 bases at J, leaving 6 bases unmatched. Germline CDR1 and CDR2: MNHEY and SMNVEV (reference sequence). This CDR3 spans 14 amino acids. PCR used 60 Vbeta primers and 13 Jbeta primers. Sequenced by immunoSEQ multiplex PCR; TCRdb stores in-frame clones only, minus some. The table records about 150,000 clones, 70% to 80% of them present only once. The clonotype originates from a man aged 45 to 65 in good health and CMV-seropositive. Sequencing was done on a sample of PBMCs. The chain uses TRBV27 and TRBJ2-7; TRBD1 aligns across 8 bases. The CDR3 DNA reads TGTGCCAGCAGTCCCCGGACAGGGAGCTACGAGCAGTACTTC. Amino acids: CASSPRTGSYEQYF.